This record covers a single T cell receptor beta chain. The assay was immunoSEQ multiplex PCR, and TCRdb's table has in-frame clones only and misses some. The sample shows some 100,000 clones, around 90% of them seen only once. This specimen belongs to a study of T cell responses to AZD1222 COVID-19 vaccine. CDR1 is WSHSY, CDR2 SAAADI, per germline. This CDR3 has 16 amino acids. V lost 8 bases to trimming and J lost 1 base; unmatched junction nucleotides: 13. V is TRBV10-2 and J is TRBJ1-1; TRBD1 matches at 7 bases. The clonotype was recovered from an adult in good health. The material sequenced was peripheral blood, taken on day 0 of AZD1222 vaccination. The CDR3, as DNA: TGCGCCAGCCTAAATATTCTGACAGGGAGGAACACTGAAGCTTTCTTT. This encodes CASLNILTGRNTEAFF.